This T cell receptor (beta chain) was sequenced for a study of cytomegalovirus exposure and HLA in healthy donors. 13 Jbeta primers and 60 Vbeta primers were used for the PCR. As handled by the study authors: A later analysis tallied about 80 million unique TCR beta chains, around 11 million of them shared. Sequencing used immunoSEQ multiplex PCR; TCRdb keeps in-frame clones, though not all of them. For V, J and clone size, that table is used; D and trimming come from the DNA. The sample contains about 190,000 clones, roughly an eighth of which appear only once. This clone was observed a few times. The antigen remains unidentified. Germline-derived CDR1 and CDR2 are MNHNS and SASEGT. Trimming stripped 6 bases from V and 4 bases from J, with 10 bases between. This CDR3 has 13 amino acids. Overall study findings and caveats: There were a few CMV-associated chains whose specificity for CMV antigens was confirmed in vitro. In a later analysis, across HLA loci, associated TCR counts were highest for DRB1, lowest for HLA-C. V- and J-gene trimming of TCR beta was linked (in a later analysis) to a missense DCLRE1C variant.

The specimen was PBMCs. This TCR derives from a man aged 50 or older in good health and CMV-seropositive. This chain links TRBV6-1 with TRBJ1-3; maybe TRBD1 (6 bases). CDR3 protein: CASRSGAGNTIYF. CDR3 DNA: TGTGCCAGCAGATCAGGGGCCGGAAACACCATATATTTT.